Below, 21 T cell receptor beta chains from the same sample are listed, as sequenced in a study of blood T cells in healthy people across ages. Through a sample-barcoded 5' primer and a J-beta primer mix, a second PCR was run for roughly 7 to 11 cycles. In TCRdb, the 5' RACE reads were re-called with MiXCR into one record per CDR3 protein. Of 1.2 million to 1.5 million distinct CDR3 sequences detected, 59% appear once; the ten largest clones hold over 6.5%. The sample taken for sequencing was blood. These receptors all stem from a man aged 18 to 29 in good health.

The chain employs TRBV14 and TRBJ2-1; D gene uncertain. V lost 4 bases to trimming and J lost 8 bases, with 6 bases between them. Germline lookup yields CDR1 SGHDN and CDR2 FVKESK. The CDR3 runs 11 residues. In DNA form, the CDR3 reads TGTGCCAGCAGCCGGATTCATGAGCAGTTCTTC. It encodes CASSRIHEQFF.

A few counts support this clonotype. The chain joins TRBV25-1 to TRBJ1-2, with D hard to call. Per the germline V gene, CDR1 is MGHDK and CDR2 is SYGVNS. CDR3 length equals 15 residues. With 1 base removed from V and 8 bases from J, the gap between germline ends came to 17 bases. CDR3 amino acids: CASSEWEGDLGGYTF. The CDR3 DNA sequence: TGTGCCAGCAGTGAATGGGAGGGAGACTTGGGCGGCTACACCTTC.

Only one count was recorded for this clonotype. V and J are TRBV29-1 and TRBJ1-2, with 8 bases lining up with TRBD1. V was pared by 4 bases and J by 0 bases, with 10 bases of the junction left unmatched. This CDR3 spans 16 amino acids. The germline V gene encodes CDR1 SQVTM and CDR2 ANQGSEA. The CDR3 here is CSVVQYRGGTNYGYTF. CDR3 coding DNA: TGCAGCGTTGTCCAGTACAGGGGGGGTACTAACTATGGCTACACCTTC.

The J gene is TRBJ1-4, the V gene TRBV27, with 8 bases that match TRBD1. CDR1 MNHEY and CDR2 SMNVEV come from the germline V gene (reference sequence). Germline trimming cut 6 bases from V and 7 bases from J; bases unmatched to any gene: 10. CDR3 length: 15 amino acids. The CDR3 is CASSPRTGMSEKLFF. The CDR3 DNA sequence: TGTGCCAGCAGCCCCCGGACAGGGATGAGTGAAAAACTGTTTTTT.

The V call is TRBV20-1, the J call TRBJ2-3, with 9 bases aligning to TRBD2. From germline, CDR1 is DFQATT and CDR2 SNEGSKA (reference sequence). CDR3 length equals 17 residues. The V gene end was trimmed by 6 bases and the J gene end by 0 bases; junction bases not matched to a gene: 13. The CDR3: CSAPKASGITSTDTQYF. CDR3 DNA sequence: TGCAGTGCCCCAAAGGCTAGCGGGATTACTAGCACAGATACGCAGTATTTT.

This clonotype was observed a handful of times. V is TRBV7-9 and J is TRBJ2-1; TRBD2 aligns across 9 bases. With V trimmed by 9 bases and J by 6 bases, 6 bases remained unmatched. CDR3 length: 13 residues. The germline gives CDR1 SEHNR, CDR2 FQNEAQ (reference sequence). The DNA for the CDR3 is TGTGCCAGTCTACCTAGCGGGGTCAATGAGCAGTTCTTC. It is translated as CASLPSGVNEQFF.

This clonotype was counted a few times. This rearrangement joins TRBV24-1 to TRBJ2-3, with D possibly being TRBD2 (6 bases). This CDR3 region has 13 residues. Trimming took 7 bases from V and 3 from J, leaving 10 bases between them. The germline V gene has CDR1 KGHDR and CDR2 SFDVKD. CDR3 in amino acids: CATSRGRTDTQYF. The CDR3 nucleotides are TGTGCCACCAGCCGGGGGAGAACAGATACGCAGTATTTT.

The chain couples TRBV20-1 to TRBJ2-3; 10 positions match TRBD1. Germline V gene lookup returns CDR1 DFQATT and CDR2 SNEGSKA (reference sequence). With V trimmed by 6 bases and J by 3 bases, 9 bases remained unmatched. CDR3 size: 15 residues. The CDR3 reads CSAIPGQGLTDTQYF. CDR3 bases: TGCAGTGCGATCCCGGGACAGGGGTTAACAGATACGCAGTATTTT.

In this sample, this clonotype turned up a few times. The chain recombines TRBV7-9 with TRBJ1-2; 12 nucleotides agree with TRBD1. Germline CDR1 is SEHNR and CDR2 is FQNEAQ (reference sequence). Trimming at V came to 5 bases and at J to 5 bases, leaving 3 bases not matched to a gene. The length of the CDR3 is 14 residues. The CDR3 loop is CASSGTGGLYGYTF. The CDR3 DNA reads as TGTGCCAGCAGCGGGACAGGGGGCTTATATGGCTACACCTTC.

This clonotype has only a few counts. The V call is TRBV4-1, the J call TRBJ2-5; TRBD2 aligns across 13 bases. The length of the CDR3 is 14 residues. J gave up 5 bases and V 8 bases, and 5 bases lay outside the gene matches. Germline assignment: CDR1 MGHRA and CDR2 YSYEKL. DNA of the CDR3: TGCGCCAGCGGACTAGCGGGAGCGAGGGAGACCCAGTACTTC. Translation gives CASGLAGARETQYF.

The chain has TRBV29-1 and TRBJ2-1; 8 bases fit TRBD2. The J segment lost 4 bases and the V segment lost 5 bases, leaving 16 bases of the junction unmatched. Germline CDR1 and CDR2: SQVTM and ANQGSEA. The CDR3 runs to 17 residues. CDR3: CSVLRASGPTYYNEQFF. In DNA, the CDR3 is TGCAGCGTTCTAAGGGCTAGCGGGCCAACCTATTACAATGAGCAGTTCTTC.

This clonotype appeared once. This chain uses TRBV20-1 with TRBJ2-5; D is possibly TRBD2 (6 bases). Looked up from germline, CDR1 is DFQATT and CDR2 is SNEGSKA (reference sequence). This CDR3 spans 12 amino acids. V lost 5 bases, J lost 11 bases, and 18 bases lay in between. The CDR3 reads CSAWDFGYEQYF. The CDR3 region has the DNA TGCAGTGCTTGGGACTTCGGCTATGAACAGTACTTC.

The chain joins TRBV6-5 to TRBJ1-1; 8 bases are shared with TRBD1. V was pared by 2 bases and J by 1 base, with 0 bases of the junction left unmatched. CDR1 MNHEY and CDR2 SVGAGI come from the germline V gene. CDR3 size: 14 residues. Here the CDR3 DNA reads TGTGCCAGCAGTTACCAGGGGGCGAACACTGAAGCTTTCTTT. It specifies CASSYQGANTEAFF.

This chain connects TRBV12-3 or TRBV12-4 to TRBJ2-7; D is undetermined. The J call may be wrong; the DNA end is better matched by TRBJ2-5. The CDR3 has 15 amino acids. In DNA, the CDR3 is TGTGCCAGCAGTTTAGGGGGAAGGGCCTACGAGACCCAGTACTTC. The encoded protein is CASSLGGRAYETQYF.

The chain recombines TRBV4-1 with TRBJ1-1, with D perhaps TRBD1 (5 bases). This CDR3 is built from 15 residues. Germline V gene data show CDR1 as MGHRA and CDR2 as YSYEKL. V was trimmed by 0 bases and J by 6 bases, leaving 14 bases between them. CDR3 sequence reads: CASSQDARAGPEAFF. CDR3 DNA: TGCGCCAGCAGCCAAGACGCAAGGGCAGGGCCTGAAGCTTTCTTT.

This sequence joins TRBV15 and TRBJ1-2; D uncertain. V lost 6 bases and J lost 4, with 15 bases in between. CDR1 is LNHNV, CDR2 YYDKDF, per germline (reference sequence). This CDR3 has 14 amino acids. The CDR3 sequence: CATRKTVGSYGYTF. The CDR3 coding sequence is TGTGCCACCAGAAAGACGGTGGGTAGCTATGGCTACACCTTC.

In this sample, this clonotype turned up a few times. The CDR3 reads CSAPDRFYEQYF. As DNA, the CDR3 is TGCAGTGCTCCGGACAGATTCTACGAGCAGTACTTC. The V and J genes are TRBV20-1 and TRBJ2-7; TRBD1 is a possible D gene (6 bases). Per the germline V gene, CDR1 is DFQATT and CDR2 is SNEGSKA (reference sequence). The CDR3 runs 12 residues. V dropped 5 bases and J dropped 3 bases, with 11 bases sitting between them.

In this sample, this clonotype turned up a few times. The genes are TRBV6-5 and TRBJ2-5; D is ambiguous. This CDR3 is built from 13 residues. Trimming took off 3 bases at V and 5 bases at J, with 10 bases between the two ends. The germline CDR1 and CDR2 sequences are MNHEY and SVGAGI. CDR3 loop: CASSYGSLETQYF. For the CDR3, the DNA is TGTGCCAGCAGTTATGGCAGCCTTGAGACCCAGTACTTC.

The chain has TRBV28 and TRBJ2-7; possibly TRBD2 for D (5 bases). The CDR3 runs to 15 residues. The V end lost 3 bases, the J end lost 2 bases, and 14 bases lay between the germline ends. Germline V CDR1 and CDR2: MDHEN, SYDVKM. Written as DNA, the CDR3 is TGTGCCAGCAGTTTGGGTCTTCCCGGGGCCTACGAGCAGTACTTC. Translating it yields CASSLGLPGAYEQYF.

In its sample, this clonotype was seen once. The chain couples TRBV20-1 to TRBJ2-7; D gene unclear. This CDR3 comprises 12 residues. Germline CDR1 DFQATT, CDR2 SNEGSKA (reference sequence). V was shortened by 6 bases and J by 7 bases, with 16 bases between the two germline ends. CDR3 DNA sequence: TGCAGTGCCCTTCATGTCTACAATGAGCAGTACTTC. Translated: CSALHVYNEQYF.

This sequence joins TRBV6-6 and TRBJ1-2, with unresolved D. With 7 bases removed from V and 6 bases from J, the gap between germline ends came to 12 bases. The germline V gene has CDR1 MNHNY and CDR2 SVGAGI (reference sequence). The CDR3 extends over 12 amino acids. CDR3 sequence (DNA): TGTGCCAGCAACCAGCGTGTCGATGGCTACACCTTC. Residues: CASNQRVDGYTF.